This T cell receptor (beta chain) was recovered during a study of tissue T cells after allogeneic stem cell transplantation. Study-wide background: Graft-versus-host disease patients received grafts, several unmodified and three CD34-selected to deplete T cells. Study-level points and caveats: Motif-based clustering found tissue-specific repertoire signatures shared across patients, though few clones were shared.

The assay was immunoSEQ multiplex PCR, and TCRdb's table has in-frame clones only and misses some. Here the sample spans about 42,000 clones, roughly 92% being singletons. CDR3 length: 17 residues. From germline, CDR1 is MNHEY and CDR2 SMNVEV (reference sequence). The junction had 12 bases not matched to a gene; V was cut back by 4 bases and J by 6 bases. Notes on this clone: Its specificity is unknown.

The chain carries TRBV27 and TRBJ2-1, with 10 bases matching TRBD2. This specimen was blood, taken before transplantation. This TCR was recovered from a woman aged 35-75 years who later had graft-versus-host disease after an allogeneic stem cell transplant. CDR3 coding DNA: TGTGCCAGCAGTTCCCCGAAACTAGCGGGGTCTACCAATGAGCAGTTCTTC. Translating it yields CASSSPKLAGSTNEQFF.